This entry lists 7 T cell receptor beta chains sequenced from one sample in a study of cytomegalovirus exposure and HLA in healthy donors. Vbeta (60) and Jbeta (13) primers were used in the PCR. This table comes from immunoSEQ multiplex PCR, and its TCRdb copy is limited to in-frame clones, with some not included. The data contain under 200,000 clones, about four fifths of them seen just once; the ten biggest clones take up roughly 5%. Material: PBMCs. These TCRs come from a man aged 30 to 45 in good health and CMV-seronegative.

This chain connects TRBV7-8 to TRBJ1-5, with no clear D. Trimming removed 8 bases from V and 0 bases from J, with 14 bases in between. This CDR3 spans 15 amino acids. CDR1 is SGHVS and CDR2 is FQNEAQ in the germline V gene. Here the CDR3 DNA reads TGTGCCAGCCGAATGTCAGATTATAGCAATCAGCCCCAGCATTTT. This translates into CASRMSDYSNQPQHF.

This clone has only a few counts. J is TRBJ2-3 and V is TRBV7-2; D is ambiguous. V gave up 5 bases and J gave up 6 bases, with 12 bases separating them. Germline V gene lookup returns CDR1 SGHTA and CDR2 FQGNSA. This CDR3 contains 13 residues. The CDR3 spells CASSPSTWDTQYF. The DNA for the CDR3 is TGTGCCAGCAGCCCCTCCACTTGGGATACGCAGTATTTT.

Only one count was recorded for this clone. The chain employs TRBV5-1 and TRBJ2-7, with TRBD1 as a possible D gene (5 bases). Per the germline V gene, CDR1 is SGHRS and CDR2 is YFSETQ. This CDR3 spans 16 amino acids. The DNA for the CDR3 is TGCGCATCCCCAAGGAAAGACAGTTACAGCTCCTACGAGCAGTACTTC. This translates into CASPRKDSYSSYEQYF.

The chain links TRBV4-3 to TRBJ2-1, with D unresolved. Germline V lookup: CDR1 LGHNA, CDR2 YSLEER. The CDR3 loop spans 18 amino acids. V was pared by 0 bases and J by 0 bases, with 15 bases between. CDR3 coding DNA: TGCGCCAGCAGCCAAGATGGTTCGGCCCCAGGCTCCTACAATGAGCAGTTCTTC. Protein: CASSQDGSAPGSYNEQFF.

The chain carries TRBV15 and TRBJ1-5; D perhaps matches TRBD1 (6 bases). Per the germline V gene, CDR1 is LNHNV and CDR2 is YYDKDF (reference sequence). Trimming pared 4 bases from V and 7 bases from J, leaving 23 bases between. The CDR3 runs 17 residues. As DNA, the CDR3 is TGTGCCACCAGCACCTATATGGGAACAGGGCTTGGGCAGCCCCAGCATTTT. Translation: CATSTYMGTGLGQPQHF.

The gene calls are TRBV30 and TRBJ2-2; 7 bases fit TRBD2. This CDR3 is built from 11 residues. V lost 5 bases and J lost 7; bases outside the gene matches: 1. In germline, CDR1 is GTSNPN, CDR2 SVGIG (reference sequence). CDR3 nucleotides: TGTGCCTGGTGCGGGGGCGGGGAGCTGTTTTTT. This sequence encodes CAWCGGGELFF.

A remark on this clone: Because the CDR3's place on the DNA is in doubt, the DNA is left out and the CDR3 is given as listed by TCRdb. This chain connects TRBV19 to TRBJ1-5; TRBD1 is the table's D call and was not checked against the DNA. Looked up from germline, CDR1 is LNHDA and CDR2 is SQIVND (reference sequence). The CDR3 comprises 16 residues, both ends counted. The CDR3: CASSFFGQTSNQPQHF.